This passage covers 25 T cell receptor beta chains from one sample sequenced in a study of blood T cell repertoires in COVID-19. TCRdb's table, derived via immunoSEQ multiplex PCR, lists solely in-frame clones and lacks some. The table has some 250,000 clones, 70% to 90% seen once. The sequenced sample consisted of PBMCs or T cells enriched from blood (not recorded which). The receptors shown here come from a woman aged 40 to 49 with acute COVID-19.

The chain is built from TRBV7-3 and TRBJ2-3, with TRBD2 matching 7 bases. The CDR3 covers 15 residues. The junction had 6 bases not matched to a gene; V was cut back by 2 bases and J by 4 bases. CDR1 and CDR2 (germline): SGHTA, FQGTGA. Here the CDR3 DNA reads TGTGCCAGCAGCTTATCGGCGGGAGCGGCAGATACGCAGTATTTT. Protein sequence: CASSLSAGAADTQYF.

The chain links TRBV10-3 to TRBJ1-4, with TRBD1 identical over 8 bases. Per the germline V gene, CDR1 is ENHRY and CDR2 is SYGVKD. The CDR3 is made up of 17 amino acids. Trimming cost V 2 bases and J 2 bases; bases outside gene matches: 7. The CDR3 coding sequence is TGTGCCATCAGTGAGCCTCCGGCAGGGGGCACTAATGAAAAACTGTTTTTT. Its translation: CAISEPPAGGTNEKLFF.

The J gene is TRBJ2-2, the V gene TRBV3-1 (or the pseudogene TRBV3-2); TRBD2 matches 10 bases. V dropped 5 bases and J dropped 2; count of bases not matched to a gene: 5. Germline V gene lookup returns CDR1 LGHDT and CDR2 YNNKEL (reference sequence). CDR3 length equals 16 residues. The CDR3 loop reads CASSITSGVNTGELFF. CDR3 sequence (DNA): TGTGCCAGCAGCATAACTAGCGGGGTCAACACCGGGGAGCTGTTTTTT.

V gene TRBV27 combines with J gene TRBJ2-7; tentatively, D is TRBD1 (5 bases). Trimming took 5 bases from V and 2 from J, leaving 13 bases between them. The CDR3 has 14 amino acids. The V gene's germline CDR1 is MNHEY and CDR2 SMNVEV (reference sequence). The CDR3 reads CASSPRVPPYEQYF. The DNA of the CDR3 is TGTGCCAGCAGTCCCAGGGTTCCACCCTACGAGCAGTACTTC.

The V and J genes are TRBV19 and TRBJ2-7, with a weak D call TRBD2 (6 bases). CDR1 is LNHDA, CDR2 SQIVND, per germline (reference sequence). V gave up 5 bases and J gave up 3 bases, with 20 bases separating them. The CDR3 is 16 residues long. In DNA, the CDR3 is TGTGCCAGTAGTCCCTTGGGGGGATTGCGTGGCTACGAGCAGTACTTC. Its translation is CASSPLGGLRGYEQYF.

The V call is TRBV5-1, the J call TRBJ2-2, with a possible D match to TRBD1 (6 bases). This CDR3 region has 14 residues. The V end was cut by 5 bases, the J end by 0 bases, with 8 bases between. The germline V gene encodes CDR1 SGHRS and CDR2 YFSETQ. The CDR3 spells CASSGTTNTGELFF. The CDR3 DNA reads TGCGCCAGCAGTGGGACAACGAACACCGGGGAGCTGTTTTTT.

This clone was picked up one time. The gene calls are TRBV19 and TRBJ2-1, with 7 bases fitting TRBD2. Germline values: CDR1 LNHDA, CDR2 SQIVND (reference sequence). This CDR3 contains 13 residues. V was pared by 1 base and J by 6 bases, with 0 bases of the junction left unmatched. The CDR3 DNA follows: TGTGCCAGTAGTATAGCTAGCGGCAATGAGCAGTTCTTC. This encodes CASSIASGNEQFF.

CDR3 loop: CAWSVQESLNEKLFF. In nucleotides, the CDR3 is TGTGCCTGGAGTGTACAGGAGAGCTTAAATGAAAAACTGTTTTTT. The rearrangement uses TRBV30 and TRBJ1-4; TRBD1 might be the D (5 bases). This CDR3 is built from 15 residues. Looked up from germline, CDR1 is GTSNPN and CDR2 is SVGIG (reference sequence). V lost 0 bases to trimming and J lost 5 bases, with 13 bases between them.

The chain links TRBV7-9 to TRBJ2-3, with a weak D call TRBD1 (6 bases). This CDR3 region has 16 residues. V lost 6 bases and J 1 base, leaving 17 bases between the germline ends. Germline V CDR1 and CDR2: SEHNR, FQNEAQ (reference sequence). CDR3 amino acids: CASRLTGLGGTDTQYF. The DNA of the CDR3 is TGTGCCAGCAGGTTAACAGGGTTGGGGGGCACAGATACGCAGTATTTT.

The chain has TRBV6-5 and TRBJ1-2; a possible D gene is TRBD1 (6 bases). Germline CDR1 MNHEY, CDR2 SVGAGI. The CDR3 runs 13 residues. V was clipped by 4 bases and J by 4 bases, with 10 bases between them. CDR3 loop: CASSLQGGYGYTF. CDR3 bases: TGTGCCAGCAGTTTACAGGGTGGCTATGGCTACACCTTC.

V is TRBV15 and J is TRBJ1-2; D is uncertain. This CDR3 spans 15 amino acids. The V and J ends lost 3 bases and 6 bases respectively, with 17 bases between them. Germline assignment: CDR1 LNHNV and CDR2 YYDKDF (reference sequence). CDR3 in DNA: TGTGCCACCAGCAGCCCGGCGGATCCATGGGATGGCTACACCTTC. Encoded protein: CATSSPADPWDGYTF.

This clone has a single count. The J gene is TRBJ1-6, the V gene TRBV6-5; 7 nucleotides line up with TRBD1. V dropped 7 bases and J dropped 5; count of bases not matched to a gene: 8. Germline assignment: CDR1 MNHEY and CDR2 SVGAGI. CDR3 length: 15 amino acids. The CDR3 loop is CASTRQGADNSPLHF. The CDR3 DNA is TGTGCCAGCACTAGACAGGGTGCGGATAATTCACCCCTCCACTTT.

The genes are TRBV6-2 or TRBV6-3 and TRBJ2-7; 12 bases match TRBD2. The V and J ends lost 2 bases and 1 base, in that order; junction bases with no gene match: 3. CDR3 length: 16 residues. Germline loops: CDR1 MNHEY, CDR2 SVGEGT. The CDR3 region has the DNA TGTGCCAGCAGTTACCCCGGGACTAGCGGGTCCTACGAGCAGTACTTC. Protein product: CASSYPGTSGSYEQYF.

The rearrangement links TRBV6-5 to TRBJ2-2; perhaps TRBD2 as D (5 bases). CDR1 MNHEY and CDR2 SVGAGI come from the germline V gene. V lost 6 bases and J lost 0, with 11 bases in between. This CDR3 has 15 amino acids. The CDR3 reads CASSLDSSNTGELFF. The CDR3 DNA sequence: TGTGCCAGCAGCCTGGACTCCTCGAACACCGGGGAGCTGTTTTTT.

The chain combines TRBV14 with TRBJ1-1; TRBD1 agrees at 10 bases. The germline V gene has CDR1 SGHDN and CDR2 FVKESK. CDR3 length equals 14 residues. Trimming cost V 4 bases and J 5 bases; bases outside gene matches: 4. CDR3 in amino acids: CASSLGTGATEAFF. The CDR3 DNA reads TGTGCCAGCAGCCTAGGGACAGGGGCAACTGAAGCTTTCTTT.

CDR3 sequence: CASSSQGATNEKLFF. The CDR3 DNA sequence: TGTGCCAGCAGCTCACAGGGTGCAACTAATGAAAAACTGTTTTTT. V gene TRBV7-2 combines with J gene TRBJ1-4; D is possibly TRBD1 (6 bases). The CDR3 loop spans 15 amino acids. V lost 4 bases and J 0 bases, leaving 9 bases between the germline ends. The germline CDR1 and CDR2 sequences are SGHTA and FQGNSA.

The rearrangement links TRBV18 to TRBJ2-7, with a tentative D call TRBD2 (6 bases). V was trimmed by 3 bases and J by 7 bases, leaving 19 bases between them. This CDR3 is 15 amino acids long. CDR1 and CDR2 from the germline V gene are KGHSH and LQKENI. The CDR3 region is CASSPTGLSVVEQYF. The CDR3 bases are TGTGCCAGCTCACCGACGGGACTCTCGGTTGTAGAGCAGTACTTC.

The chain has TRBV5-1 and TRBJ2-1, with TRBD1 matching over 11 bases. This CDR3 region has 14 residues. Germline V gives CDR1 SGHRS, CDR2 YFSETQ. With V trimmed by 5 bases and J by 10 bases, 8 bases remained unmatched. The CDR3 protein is CASRSRTGGDEQFF. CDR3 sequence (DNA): TGCGCCAGCAGGTCCAGGACAGGGGGCGACGAGCAGTTCTTC.

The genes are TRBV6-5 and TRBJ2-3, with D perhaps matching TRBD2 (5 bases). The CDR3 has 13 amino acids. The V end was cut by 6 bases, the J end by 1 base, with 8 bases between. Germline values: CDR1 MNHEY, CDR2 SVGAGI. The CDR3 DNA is TGTGCCAGCAGGGACTTGGGCACAGATACGCAGTATTTT. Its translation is CASRDLGTDTQYF.

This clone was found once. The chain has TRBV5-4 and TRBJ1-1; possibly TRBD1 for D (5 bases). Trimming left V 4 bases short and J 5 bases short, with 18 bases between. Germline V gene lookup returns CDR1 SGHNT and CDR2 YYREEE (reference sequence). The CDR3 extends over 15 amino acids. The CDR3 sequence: CASSPAGRGQTEAFF. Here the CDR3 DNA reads TGTGCCAGCAGCCCAGCTGGGAGGGGTCAAACTGAAGCTTTCTTT.

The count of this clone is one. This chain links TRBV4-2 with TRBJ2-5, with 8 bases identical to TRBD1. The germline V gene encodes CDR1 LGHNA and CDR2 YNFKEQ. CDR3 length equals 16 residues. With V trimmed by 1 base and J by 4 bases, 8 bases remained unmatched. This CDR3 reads CASSQGNNRGRETQYF. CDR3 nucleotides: TGTGCCAGCAGCCAAGGAAACAACAGGGGGAGAGAGACCCAGTACTTC.

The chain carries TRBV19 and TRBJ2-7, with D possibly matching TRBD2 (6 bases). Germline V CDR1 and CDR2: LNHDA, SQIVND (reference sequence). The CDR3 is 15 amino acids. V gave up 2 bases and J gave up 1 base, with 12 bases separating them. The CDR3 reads CASSITGDPSYEQYF. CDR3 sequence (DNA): TGTGCCAGTAGTATAACGGGAGACCCTTCCTACGAGCAGTACTTC.

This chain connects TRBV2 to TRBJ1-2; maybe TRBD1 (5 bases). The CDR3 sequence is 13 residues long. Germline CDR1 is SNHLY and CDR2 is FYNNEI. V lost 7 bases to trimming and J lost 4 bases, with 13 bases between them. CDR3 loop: CASKGIRGYGYTF. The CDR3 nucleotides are TGTGCCAGCAAGGGCATAAGGGGCTATGGCTACACCTTC.

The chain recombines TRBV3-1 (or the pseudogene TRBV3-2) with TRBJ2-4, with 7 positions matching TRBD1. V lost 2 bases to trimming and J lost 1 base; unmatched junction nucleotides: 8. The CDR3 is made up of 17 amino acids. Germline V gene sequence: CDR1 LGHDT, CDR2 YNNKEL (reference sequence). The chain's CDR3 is CASSQFKGAKAKNIQYF. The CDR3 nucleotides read TGTGCCAGCAGCCAATTTAAGGGGGCAAAGGCCAAAAACATTCAGTACTTC.

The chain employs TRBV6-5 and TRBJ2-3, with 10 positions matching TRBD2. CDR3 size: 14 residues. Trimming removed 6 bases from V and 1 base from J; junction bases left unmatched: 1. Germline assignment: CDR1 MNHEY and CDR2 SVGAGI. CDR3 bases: TGTGCCAGCAGCACTAGCGGGGGCACAGATACGCAGTATTTT. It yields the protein CASSTSGGTDTQYF.